One sample yielded the 17 T cell receptor beta chains listed below, sequenced in a study of control samples from healthy donors and cancer patients. Assay used: immunoSEQ multiplex PCR; TCRdb lists only in-frame clones, some missing. The data contain about 410,000 clones, 75% to 95% of them singletons. Input material: PBMCs. The origin of the receptors is a man between 40 and 49 years old with head and neck cancer.

The rearrangement joins TRBV6-4 to TRBJ2-3; a possible D gene is TRBD2 (6 bases). V gave up 3 bases and J gave up 0 bases, with 10 bases separating them. The germline gives CDR1 MRHNA, CDR2 SNTAGT. This CDR3 is 15 amino acids long. The CDR3 loop is CASSEEGWSTDTQYF. The CDR3 DNA is TGTGCCAGCAGTGAGGAGGGGTGGAGCACAGATACGCAGTATTTT.

V gene TRBV5-4 combines with J gene TRBJ2-1, with TRBD1 matching over 7 bases. The CDR3 totals 15 residues. V shed 4 bases, J shed 8 bases, and the junction held 12 bases outside the gene matches. The germline CDR1 and CDR2 sequences are SGHNT and YYREEE (reference sequence). The CDR3 region is CASSGGTARFDEQFF. The CDR3 nucleotides are TGTGCCAGCAGCGGTGGGACAGCCCGGTTCGATGAGCAGTTCTTC.

The chain couples TRBV4-2 to TRBJ1-3; weak D call: TRBD1 (5 bases). The germline V gene encodes CDR1 LGHNA and CDR2 YNFKEQ. CDR3 length: 19 residues. The V gene lost 4 bases and the J gene lost 2 bases, with 24 bases spanning the gap. This CDR3 is CASSPRDEMRIATGNTIYF. CDR3 DNA sequence: TGTGCCAGCAGCCCGCGGGACGAAATGCGGATAGCGACTGGAAACACCATATATTTT.

The rearrangement uses TRBV24-1 and TRBJ2-2; 8 positions match TRBD1. The CDR3 consists of 14 residues. Germline CDR1 is KGHDR and CDR2 is SFDVKD. J lost 7 bases, V lost 5 bases, and 5 bases had no gene match. The CDR3 DNA reads as TGTGCCACCAGTGTCCGACAGGGGAACGGGGAGCTGTTTTTT. The encoded protein is CATSVRQGNGELFF.

The V and J genes are TRBV28 and TRBJ2-3, with 8 bases that match TRBD1. V was clipped by 3 bases and J by 3 bases; unmatched bases: 5. Germline V gives CDR1 MDHEN, CDR2 SYDVKM. The CDR3 has 15 amino acids. CDR3 bases: TGTGCCAGCAGTTTTACTGGACAGGGAACAGATACGCAGTATTTT. This encodes CASSFTGQGTDTQYF.

A remark on this clone: Other DNA sequences in this specimen translate into the identical CDR3. The chain uses TRBV5-1 and TRBJ1-1; D may be TRBD1 (6 bases). There are 14 residues in the CDR3. V was cut by 3 bases and J by 0 bases, with 9 bases left in between. Germline V gene lookup returns CDR1 SGHRS and CDR2 YFSETQ. This CDR3 reads CASSSGQLNTEAFF. CDR3 DNA: TGCGCCAGCAGCTCCGGACAGTTGAACACTGAAGCTTTCTTT.

The chain joins TRBV9 to TRBJ2-1; 7 nucleotides match TRBD1. Germline V gives CDR1 SGDLS, CDR2 YYNGEE. V shed 3 bases and J 0 bases; nucleotides not matched to a gene: 3. The CDR3 has 15 amino acids. Here the CDR3 reads CASSATGNSYNEQFF. The CDR3 DNA sequence: TGTGCCAGCAGCGCGACAGGGAACTCCTACAATGAGCAGTTCTTC.

The rearrangement joins TRBV7-2 to TRBJ1-2; D possibly corresponds to TRBD1 (6 bases). Trimming stripped 4 bases from V and 4 bases from J, with 16 bases between. CDR3 size: 15 residues. Germline V gives CDR1 SGHTA, CDR2 FQGNSA. As DNA, the CDR3 is TGTGCCAGCAGCTGGAGGGGGGCTGGAGCCTATGGCTACACCTTC. It translates to CASSWRGAGAYGYTF.

The V call is TRBV7-8, the J call TRBJ1-6; no clear D. The CDR3 consists of 13 residues. V was shortened by 4 bases and J by 6 bases, with 7 bases between the two germline ends. CDR1 is SGHVS, CDR2 FQNEAQ, per germline. This CDR3 is CASSSSRNSPLHF. CDR3 DNA: TGTGCCAGCAGCTCCTCCCGTAATTCACCCCTCCACTTT.

The J gene is TRBJ1-3, the V gene TRBV11-3; D remains unclear. The CDR3 runs 13 residues. Germline-derived CDR1 and CDR2 are SGHNT and YENEEA. Trimming took off 3 bases at V and 3 bases at J, with 6 bases between the two ends. The CDR3 nucleotides are TGTGCCAGCAGCTTGGGCAGTGGAAACACCATATATTTT. Its translation is CASSLGSGNTIYF.

The J gene is TRBJ2-7, the V gene TRBV11-2; tentatively, D is TRBD1 (5 bases). Germline values: CDR1 SGHAT, CDR2 FQNNGV. V lost 1 base and J 7 bases, leaving 14 bases between the germline ends. The CDR3 is 14 residues long. The CDR3 loop reads CASSLGGVNTEQYF. The CDR3 DNA reads as TGTGCCAGCAGCTTAGGGGGCGTGAATACGGAGCAGTACTTC.

The chain combines TRBV6-4 with TRBJ2-5; D is perhaps TRBD1 or TRBD2 (5 bases each). The CDR3 consists of 16 residues. Germline-derived CDR1 and CDR2 are MRHNA and SNTAGT. V was clipped by 8 bases and J by 5 bases, with 24 bases between them. The CDR3 reads CASGGRARNSPETQYF. Here the CDR3 DNA reads TGTGCCAGCGGGGGACGTGCTAGAAACAGTCCCGAGACCCAGTACTTC.

The genes are TRBV12-3 or TRBV12-4 and TRBJ1-2; 7 bases fit TRBD1. The CDR3 extends over 11 amino acids. V was clipped by 10 bases and J by 2 bases; unmatched bases: 1. This chain's CDR3 is CANRGNYGYTF. In DNA form, the CDR3 reads TGTGCCAACAGGGGAAACTATGGCTACACCTTC.

CDR3 region: CASSRSRQETTGELFF. CDR3 coding DNA: TGTGCCAGCAGCCGATCCCGACAGGAAACTACCGGGGAGCTGTTTTTT. The gene calls are TRBV7-9 and TRBJ2-2; TRBD1 might be the D (6 bases). Germline V lookup: CDR1 SEHNR, CDR2 FQNEAQ (reference sequence). The CDR3 is 16 amino acids. Trimming pared 5 bases from V and 5 bases from J, leaving 18 bases between.

The rearrangement links TRBV21-1 to TRBJ1-2; the listed D gene, TRBD1, was not tested against the DNA. TRBV21-1 is recorded as a pseudogene. The CDR3 contains 12 residues. CDR3 residues: CASKGADYGYTF. The DNA of the CDR3 is TGTGCCAGCAAAGGGGCGGACTATGGCTACACCTTC.

V gene TRBV28 combines with J gene TRBJ2-2, with D perhaps matching TRBD2 (5 bases). V was pared by 7 bases and J by 2 bases, with 14 bases between. The CDR3 sequence is 15 residues long. The germline V gene encodes CDR1 MDHEN and CDR2 SYDVKM. For the CDR3, the DNA is TGTGCCAGCAAAGGCATCCGGGGAAACACCGGGGAGCTGTTTTTT. Translated: CASKGIRGNTGELFF. The complete variable domain, with remaining parts taken from reference TRBV28 and TRBJ2-2, reads DVKVTQSSRYLVKRTGEKVFLECVQDMDHENMFWYRQDPGLGLRLIYFSYDVKMKEKGDIPEGYSVSREKKERFSLILESASTNQTSMYLCASKGIRGNTGELFFGEGSRLTVL.

The J gene is TRBJ2-1, the V gene TRBV28; maybe TRBD2 (5 bases). Germline V CDR1 and CDR2: MDHEN, SYDVKM. CDR3 length equals 12 residues. The V end was cut by 4 bases, the J end by 7 bases, with 8 bases between. This CDR3 is CASSYWRNEQFF. CDR3 bases: TGTGCCAGCAGTTATTGGAGGAATGAGCAGTTCTTC.